This TCR beta chain was captured by sequencing in a study of Tregs in tolerant kidney transplant recipients (dated by TCRdb to between 2018 and 2021). Looking at the study overall: Transplants used related donors with nonmyeloablative bone marrow transplantation; mixed chimerism was transient in the human trials. The study used TCRbeta sequencing to identify donor-specific regulatory T cells before combined kidney and bone marrow transplantation, then tracked those cells after transplant. Points the paper makes about the study in general: In tolerant patients, donor-specific Tregs expanded more than Tregs overall, which suggests antigen-driven rather than nonspecific expansion. For some patients the PCR primers changed over time, which made it impossible to compare the samples from those patients at the nucleotide level. Biological reproducibility was not directly assessed, although technical replication error appeared to be minimal. The study was constrained by small patient numbers, and validation of the findings is required in larger populations and under other immunosuppression protocols. Expanding Tregs with activated donor B cells appeared to identify the most biologically relevant and donor-specific TCRbeta repertoire.

The time point label of this sample denotes: blood sample drawn before combined kidney and bone marrow transplant. Thawed PBMCs were FACS-sorted into unstimulated Tregs (CD4+CD25+CD127-), CD4+ non-Tregs (CD4+CD25-), CD4 cells and CD8 cells. Patients were several combined kidney and bone marrow transplant recipients from the ITN036ST trial, and only these trial subjects had samples available. Healthy control blood was processed to PBMCs with a Ficoll density gradient and then cryopreserved, whereas patient PBMCs were collected both before and after transplant. Genomic DNA was extracted from sorted cells with the QIAGEN DNeasy Blood and Tissue Kit for TCRbeta CDR3 sequencing. Through immunoSEQ, high-throughput TCRbeta CDR3 sequencing was done commercially, including PCR amplification with internal controls and bias correction. Concerning the study's data processing: Unique productive TCRbeta sequences were defined by CDR3 nucleotide sequence where primers matched, and otherwise by CDR3 amino acid sequence together with Vbeta and Jbeta genes. Sorting error was corrected by removing sequences shared between sorted populations at a frequency ratio of 2:1 or less, and the remaining shared sequences were assigned to the higher population. A sequence counted as donor-reactive if, in CFSE-low cells, the sequence had a frequency of at least 0.01% and was expanded at least 5-fold compared with unstimulated cells. Jensen-Shannon divergence, calculated on the top 100 TCRbeta sequences ranked by frequency, was used to quantify repertoire divergence. For samples with multiple sequencing runs, sorting error was corrected separately for each run before the runs were pooled. Here the immuneACCESS table is served through TCRdb, limited to in-frame sequences with V and J called. Missing clones are a known gap in these copies; in checked studies unresolved V genes cover under half, and the rest lacks a known reason. V, J and clone size are taken as reported in that table, and D and trimming were inferred from the DNA itself. In this sample the table shows 60,000 to 70,000 clones, approximately 92% of which occur a single time. Jointly, the top ten make up roughly 11% of the sample.

CDR1 and CDR2 are read off the germline V gene as ENHRY and SYGVKD. Taken from cysteine to phenylalanine, the CDR3 has 14 residues. Kept here is only the CDR3 DNA, which spans 42 bases and is read in frame from base 1. The trim is 7 bases for V and 6 bases for J, with a gap of 19 bases between the germline ends. Of note for this clone: The antigen it recognizes is unknown. Base qualities are not provided; no much larger clone lies one nucleotide away.

This sequence uses TRBV10-3 and TRBJ2-7; 6 matching bases give a weak D call of TRBD2. The source material was CD8+ T cells from blood, sampled before the transplant. The TCR comes from a human donor who received a combined kidney and bone marrow transplant. This receptor carries the CDR3 CAIILLARDSEQYF. The nucleotides read TGTGCCATCATTCTACTAGCAAGGGACTCCGAGCAGTACTTC.